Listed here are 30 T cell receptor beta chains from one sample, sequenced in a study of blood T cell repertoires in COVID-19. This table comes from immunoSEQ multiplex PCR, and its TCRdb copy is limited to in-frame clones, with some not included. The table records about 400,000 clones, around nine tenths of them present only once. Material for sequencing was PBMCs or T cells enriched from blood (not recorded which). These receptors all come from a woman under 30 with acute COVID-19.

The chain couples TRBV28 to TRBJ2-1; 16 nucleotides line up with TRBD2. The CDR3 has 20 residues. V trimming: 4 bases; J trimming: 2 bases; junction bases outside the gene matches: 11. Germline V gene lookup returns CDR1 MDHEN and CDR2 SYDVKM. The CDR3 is CASSSISGTSGRAAYNEQFF. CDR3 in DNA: TGTGCCAGCAGTTCCATATCCGGGACTAGCGGGAGGGCCGCCTACAATGAGCAGTTCTTC.

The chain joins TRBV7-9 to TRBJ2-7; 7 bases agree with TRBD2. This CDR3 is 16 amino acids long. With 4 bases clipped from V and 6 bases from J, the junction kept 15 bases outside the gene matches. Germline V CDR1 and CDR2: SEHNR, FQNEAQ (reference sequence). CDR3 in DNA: TGTGCCAGCAGCTACCCTGTGGCGGGGGTTCCCTTCGAGCAGTACTTC. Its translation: CASSYPVAGVPFEQYF.

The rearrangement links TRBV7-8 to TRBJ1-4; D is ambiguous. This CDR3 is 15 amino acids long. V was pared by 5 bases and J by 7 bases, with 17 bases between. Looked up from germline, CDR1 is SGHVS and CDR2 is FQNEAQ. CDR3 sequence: CASSPTTKYSEKLFF. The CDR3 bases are TGTGCCAGCAGCCCAACCACGAAGTACAGTGAAAAACTGTTTTTT.

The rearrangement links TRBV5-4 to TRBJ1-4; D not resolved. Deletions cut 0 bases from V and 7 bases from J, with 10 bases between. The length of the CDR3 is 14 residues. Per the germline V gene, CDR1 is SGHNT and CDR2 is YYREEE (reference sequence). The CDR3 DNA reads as TGTGCCAGCAGCTTGGATCCGGTTATTGAAAAACTGTTTTTT. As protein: CASSLDPVIEKLFF.

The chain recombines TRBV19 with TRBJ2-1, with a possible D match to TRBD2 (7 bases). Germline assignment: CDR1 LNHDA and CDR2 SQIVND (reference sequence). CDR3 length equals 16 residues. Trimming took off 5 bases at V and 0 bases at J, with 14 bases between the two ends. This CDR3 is CASSDGGASSYNEQFF. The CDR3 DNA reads TGTGCCAGTAGTGATGGGGGGGCGAGCTCCTACAATGAGCAGTTCTTC.

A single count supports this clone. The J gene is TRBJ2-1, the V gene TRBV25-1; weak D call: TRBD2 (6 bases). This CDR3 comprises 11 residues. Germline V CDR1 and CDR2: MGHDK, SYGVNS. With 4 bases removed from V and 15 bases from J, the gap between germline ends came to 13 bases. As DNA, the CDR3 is TGTGCCAGCAGTGCTACGGGAGACCCGTTCTTC. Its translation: CASSATGDPFF.

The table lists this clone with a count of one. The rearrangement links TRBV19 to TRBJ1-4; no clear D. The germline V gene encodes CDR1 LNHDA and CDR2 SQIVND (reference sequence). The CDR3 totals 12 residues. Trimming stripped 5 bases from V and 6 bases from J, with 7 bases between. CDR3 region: CASSPNDEKLFF. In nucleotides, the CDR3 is TGTGCCAGTAGTCCTAACGATGAAAAACTGTTTTTT. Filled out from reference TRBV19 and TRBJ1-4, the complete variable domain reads DGGITQSPKYLFRKEGQNVTLSCEQNLNHDAMYWYRQDPGQGLRLIYYSQIVNDFQKGDIAEGYSVSREKKESFPLTVTSAQKNPTAFYLCASSPNDEKLFFGSGTQLSVL.

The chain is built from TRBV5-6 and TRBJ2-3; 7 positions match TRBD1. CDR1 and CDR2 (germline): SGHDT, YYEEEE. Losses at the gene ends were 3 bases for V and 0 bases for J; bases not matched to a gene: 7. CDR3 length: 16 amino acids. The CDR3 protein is CASSWADRPSTDTQYF. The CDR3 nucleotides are TGTGCCAGCAGCTGGGCGGACAGGCCTAGCACAGATACGCAGTATTTT.

CDR3 protein: CASGLVGTPWDTQYF. As DNA, the CDR3 is TGTGCTAGTGGTTTGGTAGGGACTCCGTGGGATACGCAGTATTTT. V and J are TRBV12-5 and TRBJ2-3; D possibly corresponds to TRBD2 (6 bases). CDR3 size: 15 residues. Germline V gene lookup returns CDR1 LGHNT and CDR2 FRNRAP. Trimming removed 0 bases at V and 6 bases at J, with 13 bases between. The variable domain in full, with the rest retrieved from reference TRBV12-5 and TRBJ2-3, is DARVTQTPRHKVTEMGQEVTMRCQPILGHNTVFWYRQTMMQGLELLAYFRNRAPLDDSGMPKDRFSAEMPDATLATLKIQPSEPRDSAVYFCASGLVGTPWDTQYFGPGTRLTVL.

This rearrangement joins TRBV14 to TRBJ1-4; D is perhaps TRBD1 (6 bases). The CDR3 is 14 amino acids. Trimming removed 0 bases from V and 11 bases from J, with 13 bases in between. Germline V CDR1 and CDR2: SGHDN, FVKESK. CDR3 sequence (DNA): TGTGCCAGCAGCCAAGACGCAGGGGCCCGGAAACTGTTTTTT. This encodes CASSQDAGARKLFF.

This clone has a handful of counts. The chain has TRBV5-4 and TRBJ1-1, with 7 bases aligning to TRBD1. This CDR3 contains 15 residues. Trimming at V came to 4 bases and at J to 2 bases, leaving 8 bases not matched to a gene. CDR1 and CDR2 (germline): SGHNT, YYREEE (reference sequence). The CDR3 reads CASSPHRGPNTEAFF. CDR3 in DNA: TGTGCCAGCAGCCCACACAGGGGCCCTAACACTGAAGCTTTCTTT.

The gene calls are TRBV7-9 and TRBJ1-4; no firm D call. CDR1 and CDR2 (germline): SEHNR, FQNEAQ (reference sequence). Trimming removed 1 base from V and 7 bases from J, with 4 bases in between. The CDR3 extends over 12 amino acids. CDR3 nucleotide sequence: TGTGCCAGCAGCTTAGTAGTTGAAAAACTGTTTTTT. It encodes CASSLVVEKLFF.

The CDR3 DNA follows: TGTGCCAGCAGCCAGGACAGGGGTTCACCCCTCCACTTT. Protein: CASSQDRGSPLHF. The J gene is TRBJ1-6, the V gene TRBV7-8; 9 bases line up with TRBD1. The CDR3 runs 13 residues. With 5 bases clipped from V and 9 bases from J, the junction kept 2 bases outside the gene matches. Germline CDR1 reads SGHVS; CDR2 reads FQNEAQ. Using reference TRBV7-8 and TRBJ1-6 for the parts outside the CDR3, the full variable domain is GAGVSQSPRYKVAKRGQDVALRCDPISGHVSLFWYQQALGQGPEFLTYFQNEAQLDKSGLPSDRFFAERPEGSVSTLKIQRTQQEDSAVYLCASSQDRGSPLHFGNGTRLTVT.

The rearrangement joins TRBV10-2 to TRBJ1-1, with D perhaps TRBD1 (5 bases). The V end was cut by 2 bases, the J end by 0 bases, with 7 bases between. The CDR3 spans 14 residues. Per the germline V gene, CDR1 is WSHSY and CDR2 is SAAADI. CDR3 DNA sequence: TGCGCCAGCAGTGAGGGGGCTCTGAACACTGAAGCTTTCTTT. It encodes CASSEGALNTEAFF.

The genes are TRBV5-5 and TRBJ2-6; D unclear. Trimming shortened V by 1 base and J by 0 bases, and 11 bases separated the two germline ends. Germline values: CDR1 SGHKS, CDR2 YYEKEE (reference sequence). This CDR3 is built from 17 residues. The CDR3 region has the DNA TGTGCCAGCAGCTTGCTGGCAGGCAGCTCTGGGGCCAACGTCCTGACTTTC. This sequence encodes CASSLLAGSSGANVLTF.

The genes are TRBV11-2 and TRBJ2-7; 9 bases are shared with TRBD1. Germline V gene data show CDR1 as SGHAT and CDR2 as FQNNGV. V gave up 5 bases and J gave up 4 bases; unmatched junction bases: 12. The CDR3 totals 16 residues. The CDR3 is CASSPGLTGGRYEQYF. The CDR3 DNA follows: TGTGCCAGCAGCCCAGGACTGACAGGGGGTAGGTACGAGCAGTACTTC. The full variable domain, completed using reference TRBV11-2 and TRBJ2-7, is EAGVAQSPRYKIIEKRQSVAFWCNPISGHATLYWYQQILGQGPKLLIQFQNNGVVDDSQLPKDRFSAERLKGVDSTLKIQPAKLEDSAVYLCASSPGLTGGRYEQYFGPGTRLTVT.

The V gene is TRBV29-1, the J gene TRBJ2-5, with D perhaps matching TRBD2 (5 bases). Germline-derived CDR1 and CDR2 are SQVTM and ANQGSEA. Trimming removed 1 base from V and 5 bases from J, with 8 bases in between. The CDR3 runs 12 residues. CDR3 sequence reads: CSVEVGGETQYF. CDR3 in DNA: TGCAGCGTTGAAGTAGGAGGCGAGACCCAGTACTTC.

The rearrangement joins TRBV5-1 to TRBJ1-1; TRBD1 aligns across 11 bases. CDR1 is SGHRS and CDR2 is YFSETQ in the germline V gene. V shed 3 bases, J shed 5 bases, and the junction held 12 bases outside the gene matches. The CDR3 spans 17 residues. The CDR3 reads CASSYLSLGTGGTEAFF. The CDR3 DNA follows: TGCGCCAGCAGCTACCTCAGCCTCGGGACAGGGGGGACTGAAGCTTTCTTT.

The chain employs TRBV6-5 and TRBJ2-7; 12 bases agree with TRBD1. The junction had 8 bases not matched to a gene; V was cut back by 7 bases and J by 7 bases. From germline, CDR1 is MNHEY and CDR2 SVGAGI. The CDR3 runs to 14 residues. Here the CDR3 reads CASKTGQGAGEQYF. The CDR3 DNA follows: TGTGCCAGCAAGACGGGACAGGGGGCTGGAGAGCAGTACTTC.

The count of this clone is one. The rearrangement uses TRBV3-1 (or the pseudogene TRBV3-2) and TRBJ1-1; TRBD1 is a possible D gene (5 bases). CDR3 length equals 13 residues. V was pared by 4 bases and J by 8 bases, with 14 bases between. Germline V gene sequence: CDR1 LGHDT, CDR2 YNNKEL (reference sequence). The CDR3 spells CASSLKARAEAFF. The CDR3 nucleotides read TGTGCCAGCAGCCTCAAAGCCAGGGCGGAAGCTTTCTTT.

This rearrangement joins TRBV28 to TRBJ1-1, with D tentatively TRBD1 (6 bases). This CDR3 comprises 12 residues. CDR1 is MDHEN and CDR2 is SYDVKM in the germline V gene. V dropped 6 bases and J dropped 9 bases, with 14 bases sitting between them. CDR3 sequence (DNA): TGTGCCAGCAGCAAAGTGCAGGGGAAAGCTTTCTTT. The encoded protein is CASSKVQGKAFF.

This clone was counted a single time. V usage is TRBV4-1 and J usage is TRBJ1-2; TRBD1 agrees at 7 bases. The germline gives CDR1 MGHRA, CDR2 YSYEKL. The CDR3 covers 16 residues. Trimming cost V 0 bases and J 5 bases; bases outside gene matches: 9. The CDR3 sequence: CASSQEGGRGGYGYTF. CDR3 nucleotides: TGCGCCAGCAGCCAAGAAGGGGGCCGGGGAGGATATGGCTACACCTTC.

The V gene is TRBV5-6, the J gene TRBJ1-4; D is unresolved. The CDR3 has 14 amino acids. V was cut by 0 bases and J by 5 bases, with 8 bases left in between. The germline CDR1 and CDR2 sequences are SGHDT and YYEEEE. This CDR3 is CASSLGALNEKLFF. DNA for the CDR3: TGTGCCAGCAGCTTGGGAGCCCTAAATGAAAAACTGTTTTTT.

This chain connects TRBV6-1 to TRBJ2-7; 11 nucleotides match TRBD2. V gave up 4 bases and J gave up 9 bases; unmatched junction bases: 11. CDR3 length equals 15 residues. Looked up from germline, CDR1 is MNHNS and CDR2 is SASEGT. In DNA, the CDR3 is TGTGCCAGCAGTGCCAAGACTAGCGGGATAGGAGTGCAGTACTTC. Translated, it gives CASSAKTSGIGVQYF.

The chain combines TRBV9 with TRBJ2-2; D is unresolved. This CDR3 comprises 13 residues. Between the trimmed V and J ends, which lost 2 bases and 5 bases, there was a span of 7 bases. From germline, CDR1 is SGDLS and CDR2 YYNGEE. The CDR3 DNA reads TGTGCCAGCAGCGTTCGGTTTACCGGGGAGCTGTTTTTT. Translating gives CASSVRFTGELFF.

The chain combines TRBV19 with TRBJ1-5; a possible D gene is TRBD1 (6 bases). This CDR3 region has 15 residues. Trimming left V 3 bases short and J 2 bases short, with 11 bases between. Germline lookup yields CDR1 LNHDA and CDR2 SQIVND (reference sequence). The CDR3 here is CASSIGQNRNQPQHF. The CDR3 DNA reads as TGTGCCAGTAGTATCGGACAGAATCGCAATCAGCCCCAGCATTTT. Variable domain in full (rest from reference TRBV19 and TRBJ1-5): DGGITQSPKYLFRKEGQNVTLSCEQNLNHDAMYWYRQDPGQGLRLIYYSQIVNDFQKGDIAEGYSVSREKKESFPLTVTSAQKNPTAFYLCASSIGQNRNQPQHFGDGTRLSIL.

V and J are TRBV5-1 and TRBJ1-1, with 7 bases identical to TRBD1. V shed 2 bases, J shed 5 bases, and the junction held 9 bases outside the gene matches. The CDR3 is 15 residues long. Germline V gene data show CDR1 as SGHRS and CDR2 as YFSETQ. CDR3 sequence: CASSFAAGGGTEAFF. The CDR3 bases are TGCGCCAGCAGCTTTGCGGCAGGGGGTGGGACTGAAGCTTTCTTT.

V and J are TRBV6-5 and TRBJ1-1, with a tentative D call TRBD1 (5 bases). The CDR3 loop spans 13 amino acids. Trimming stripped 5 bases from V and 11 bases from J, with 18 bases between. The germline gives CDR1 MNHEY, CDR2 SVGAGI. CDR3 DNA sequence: TGTGCCAGCAGTCCGCCCCGGGGGGGGGAGGCTTTCTTT. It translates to CASSPPRGGEAFF.

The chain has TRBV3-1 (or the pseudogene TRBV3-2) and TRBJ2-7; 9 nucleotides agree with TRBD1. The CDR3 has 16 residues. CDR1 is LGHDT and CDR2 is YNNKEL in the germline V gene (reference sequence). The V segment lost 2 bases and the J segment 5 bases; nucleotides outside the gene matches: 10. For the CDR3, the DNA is TGTGCCAGCAGCCAACATGGGGGACAGGGAGCGGACGAGCAGTACTTC. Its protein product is CASSQHGGQGADEQYF.

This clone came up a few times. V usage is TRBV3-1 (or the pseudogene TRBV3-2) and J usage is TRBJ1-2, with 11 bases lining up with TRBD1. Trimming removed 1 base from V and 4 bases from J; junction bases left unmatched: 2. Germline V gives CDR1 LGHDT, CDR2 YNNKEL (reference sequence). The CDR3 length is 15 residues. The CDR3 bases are TGTGCCAGCAGCCAAGGGGGACAGGGGGGCTATGGCTACACCTTC. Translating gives CASSQGGQGGYGYTF.